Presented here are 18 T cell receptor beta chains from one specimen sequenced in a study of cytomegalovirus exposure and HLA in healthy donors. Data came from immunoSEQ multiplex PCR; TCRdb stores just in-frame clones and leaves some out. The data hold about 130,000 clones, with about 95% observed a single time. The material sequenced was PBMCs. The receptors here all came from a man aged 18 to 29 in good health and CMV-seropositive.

The CDR3, as DNA: TGCGCCAGCAGCTTGGGACAGGGACGACTCGGGGAGCTGTTTTTT. The encoded protein is CASSLGQGRLGELFF. The genes are TRBV5-1 and TRBJ2-2; 7 bases are shared with TRBD1. The CDR3 extends over 15 amino acids. CDR1 is SGHRS and CDR2 is YFSETQ in the germline V gene. J lost 7 bases, V lost 0 bases, and 6 bases had no gene match.

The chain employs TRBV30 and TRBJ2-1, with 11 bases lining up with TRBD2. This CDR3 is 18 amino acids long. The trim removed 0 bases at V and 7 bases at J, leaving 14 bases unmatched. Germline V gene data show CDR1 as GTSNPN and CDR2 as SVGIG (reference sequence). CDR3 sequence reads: CAWSVTRTSGSSGNEQFF. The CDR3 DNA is TGTGCCTGGAGTGTAACCCGCACTAGCGGGAGTTCGGGTAATGAGCAGTTCTTC.

CDR3 loop: CATRGTVNSPLHF. The CDR3 DNA sequence: TGTGCCACGAGAGGGACAGTAAATTCACCCCTCCACTTT. The V call is TRBV28, the J call TRBJ1-6, with 7 nucleotides matching TRBD1. The CDR3 length is 13 residues. From germline, CDR1 is MDHEN and CDR2 SYDVKM. Losses at the gene ends were 10 bases for V and 7 bases for J; bases not matched to a gene: 7.

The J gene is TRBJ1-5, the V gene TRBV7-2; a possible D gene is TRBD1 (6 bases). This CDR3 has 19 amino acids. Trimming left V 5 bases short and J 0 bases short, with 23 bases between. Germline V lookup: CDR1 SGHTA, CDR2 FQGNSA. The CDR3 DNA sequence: TGTGCCAGCAGCCTTACTCCCCTCACAGGGTCCCTTAGCAATCAGCCCCAGCATTTT. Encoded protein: CASSLTPLTGSLSNQPQHF. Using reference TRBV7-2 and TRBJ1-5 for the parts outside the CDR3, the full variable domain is GAGVSQSPSNKVTEKGKDVELRCDPISGHTALYWYRQSLGQGLEFLIYFQGNSAPDKSGLPSDRFSAERTGGSVSTLTIQRTQQEDSAVYLCASSLTPLTGSLSNQPQHFGDGTRLSIL.

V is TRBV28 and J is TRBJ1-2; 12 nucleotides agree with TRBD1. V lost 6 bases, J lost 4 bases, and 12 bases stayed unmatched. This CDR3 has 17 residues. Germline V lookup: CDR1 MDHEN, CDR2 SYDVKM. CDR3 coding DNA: TGTGCCAGCAGCTCCGGGACAGGGGGCTATCGGGTCTATGGCTACACCTTC. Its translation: CASSSGTGGYRVYGYTF.

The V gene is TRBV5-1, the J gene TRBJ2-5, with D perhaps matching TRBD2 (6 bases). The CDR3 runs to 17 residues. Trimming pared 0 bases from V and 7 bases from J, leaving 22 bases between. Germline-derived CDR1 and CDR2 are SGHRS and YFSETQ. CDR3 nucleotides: TGCGCCAGCAGCTTGGGTCTGGAGCGGGCCCGGGATGGGACCCAGTACTTC. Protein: CASSLGLERARDGTQYF.

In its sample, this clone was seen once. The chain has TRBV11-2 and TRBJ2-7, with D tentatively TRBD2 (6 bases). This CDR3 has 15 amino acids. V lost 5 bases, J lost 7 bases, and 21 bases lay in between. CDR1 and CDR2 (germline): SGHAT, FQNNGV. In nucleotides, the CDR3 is TGTGCCAGCAGCCTACTAAGGGGTCCGGGGGAGGAGCAGTACTTC. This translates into CASSLLRGPGEEQYF.

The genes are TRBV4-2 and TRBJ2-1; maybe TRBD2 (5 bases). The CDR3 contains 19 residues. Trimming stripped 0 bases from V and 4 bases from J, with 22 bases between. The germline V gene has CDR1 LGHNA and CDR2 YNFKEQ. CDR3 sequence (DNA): TGTGCCAGCAGCCAAGATGGTCGTAAGGAACTAGAAAGATACAATGAGCAGTTCTTC. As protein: CASSQDGRKELERYNEQFF.

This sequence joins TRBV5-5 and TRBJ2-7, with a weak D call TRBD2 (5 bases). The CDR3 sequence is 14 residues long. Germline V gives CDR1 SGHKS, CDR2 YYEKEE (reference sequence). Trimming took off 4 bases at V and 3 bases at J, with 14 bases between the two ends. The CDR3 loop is CASSGNFGLYEQYF. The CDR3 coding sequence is TGTGCCAGCAGCGGGAACTTCGGACTCTACGAGCAGTACTTC. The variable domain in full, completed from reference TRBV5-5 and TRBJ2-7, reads DAGVTQSPTHLIKTRGQQVTLRCSPISGHKSVSWYQQVLGQGPQFIFQYYEKEERGRGNFPDRFSARQFPNYSSELNVNALLLGDSALYLCASSGNFGLYEQYFGPGTRLTVT.

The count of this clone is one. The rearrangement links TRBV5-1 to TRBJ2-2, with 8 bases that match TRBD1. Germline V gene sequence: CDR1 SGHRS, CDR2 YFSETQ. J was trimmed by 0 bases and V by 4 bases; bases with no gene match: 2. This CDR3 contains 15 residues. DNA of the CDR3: TGCGCCAGCAGCGTGGGACAGGCGAACACCGGGGAGCTGTTTTTT. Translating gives CASSVGQANTGELFF.

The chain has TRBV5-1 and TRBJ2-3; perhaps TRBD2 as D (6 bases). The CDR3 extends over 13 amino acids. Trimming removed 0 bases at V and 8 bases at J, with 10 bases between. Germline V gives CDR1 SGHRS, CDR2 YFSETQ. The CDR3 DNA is TGCGCCAGCAGCTTGGACGGGAGCGGTACGCAGTATTTT. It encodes CASSLDGSGTQYF.

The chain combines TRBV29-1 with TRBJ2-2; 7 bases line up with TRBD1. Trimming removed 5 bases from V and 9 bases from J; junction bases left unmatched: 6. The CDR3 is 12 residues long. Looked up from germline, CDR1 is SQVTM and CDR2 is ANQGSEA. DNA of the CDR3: TGCAGCGTTAGAACAGGGGCCTGGGAGCTGTTTTTT. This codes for CSVRTGAWELFF.

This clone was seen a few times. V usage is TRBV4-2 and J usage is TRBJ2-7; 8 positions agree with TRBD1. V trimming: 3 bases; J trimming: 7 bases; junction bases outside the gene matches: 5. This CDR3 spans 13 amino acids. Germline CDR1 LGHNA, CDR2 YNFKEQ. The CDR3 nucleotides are TGTGCCAGCAGCCACCAGGGGGCAGGGGAGCAGTACTTC. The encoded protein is CASSHQGAGEQYF.

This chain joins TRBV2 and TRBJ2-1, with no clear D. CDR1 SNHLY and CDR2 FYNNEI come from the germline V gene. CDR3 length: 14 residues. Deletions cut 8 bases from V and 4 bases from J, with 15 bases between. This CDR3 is CASGGDVFYNEQFF. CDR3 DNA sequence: TGTGCCAGCGGCGGAGATGTCTTTTACAATGAGCAGTTCTTC.

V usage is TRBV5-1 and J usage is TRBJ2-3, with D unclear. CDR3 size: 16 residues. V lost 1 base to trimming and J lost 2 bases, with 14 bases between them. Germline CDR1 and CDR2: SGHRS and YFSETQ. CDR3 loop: CASSLRPGALTDTQYF. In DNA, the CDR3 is TGCGCCAGCAGCTTGAGGCCAGGCGCGCTCACAGATACGCAGTATTTT.

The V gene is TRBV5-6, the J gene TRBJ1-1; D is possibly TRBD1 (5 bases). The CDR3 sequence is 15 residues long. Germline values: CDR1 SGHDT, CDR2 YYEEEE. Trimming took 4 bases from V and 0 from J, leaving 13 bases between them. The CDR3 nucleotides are TGTGCCAGCAGCCCAGTGGGGCTGATGAACACTGAAGCTTTCTTT. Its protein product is CASSPVGLMNTEAFF. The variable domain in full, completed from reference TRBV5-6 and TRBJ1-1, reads DAGVTQSPTHLIKTRGQQVTLRCSPKSGHDTVSWYQQALGQGPQFIFQYYEEEERQRGNFPDRFSGHQFPNYSSELNVNALLLGDSALYLCASSPVGLMNTEAFFGQGTRLTVV.

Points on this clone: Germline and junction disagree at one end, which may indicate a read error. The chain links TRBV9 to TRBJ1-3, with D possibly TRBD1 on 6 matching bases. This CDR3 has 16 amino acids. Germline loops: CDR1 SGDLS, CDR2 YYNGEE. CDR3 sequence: CASSVNLGGSRNTIYF. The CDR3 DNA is TGTGCCAGCAGCGTCAACCTTGGGGGCTCTAGAAACACCATATATTTT. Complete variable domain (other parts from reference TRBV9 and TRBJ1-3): DSGVTQTPKHLITATGQRVTLRCSPRSGDLSVYWYQQSLDQGLQFLIQYYNGEERAKGNILERFSAQQFPDLHSELNLSSLELGDSALYFCASSVNLGGSRNTIYFGEGSWLTVV.

The CDR3 sequence: CASSADTSGNTIYF. The CDR3 region has the DNA TGTGCCAGCAGTGCCGACACCTCTGGAAACACCATATATTTT. The rearrangement uses TRBV25-1 and TRBJ1-3, with unresolved D. The CDR3 totals 14 residues. Trimming removed 4 bases at V and 0 bases at J, with 7 bases between. Germline values: CDR1 MGHDK, CDR2 SYGVNS.